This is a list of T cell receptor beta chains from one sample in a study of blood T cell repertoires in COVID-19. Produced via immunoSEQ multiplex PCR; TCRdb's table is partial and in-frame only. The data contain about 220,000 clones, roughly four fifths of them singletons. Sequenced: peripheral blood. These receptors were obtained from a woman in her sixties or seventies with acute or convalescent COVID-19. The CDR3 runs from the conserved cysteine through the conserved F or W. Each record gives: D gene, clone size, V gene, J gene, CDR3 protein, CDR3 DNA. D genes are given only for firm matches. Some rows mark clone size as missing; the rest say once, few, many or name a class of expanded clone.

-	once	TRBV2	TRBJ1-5	CASSGTENQPQHF	TGTGCCAGCAGTGGGACAGAAAATCAGCCCCAGCATTTT
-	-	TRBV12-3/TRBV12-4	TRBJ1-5	CASSSGYNQPQHF	TGTGCCAGCAGTTCAGGGTACAATCAGCCCCAGCATTTT
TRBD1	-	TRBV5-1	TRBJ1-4	CASSGTGGNEKLFF	TGCGCCAGCAGCGGGACAGGAGGTAATGAAAAACTGTTTTTT
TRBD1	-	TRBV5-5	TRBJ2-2	CASSQTGGTGELFF	TGTGCCAGCAGCCAGACAGGGGGCACCGGGGAGCTGTTTTTT
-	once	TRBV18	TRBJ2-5	CASSPPGQETQYF	TGTGCCAGCTCACCCCCGGGACAAGAGACCCAGTACTTC
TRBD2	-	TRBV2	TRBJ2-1	CASLAGSSYNEQFF	TGTGCCAGCCTAGCGGGAAGCTCCTACAATGAGCAGTTCTTC
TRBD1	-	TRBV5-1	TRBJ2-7	CASSLAGTASNEQYF	TGCGCCAGCAGCTTGGCGGGGACAGCTTCCAACGAGCAGTACTTC
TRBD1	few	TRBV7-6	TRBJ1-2	CASSARTGKGYGYTF	TGTGCCAGCAGCGCCCGGACAGGGAAGGGGTATGGCTACACCTTC
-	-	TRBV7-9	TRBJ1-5	CASSFAGGSQPQHF	TGTGCCAGCAGCTTCGCGGGGGGCAGTCAGCCCCAGCATTTT
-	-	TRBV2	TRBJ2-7	CASSPSDRFYEQYF	TGTGCCAGCAGTCCCTCAGACAGATTCTACGAGCAGTACTTC
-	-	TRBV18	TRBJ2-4	CASSPWAGDKNIQYF	TGTGCCAGCTCACCATGGGCAGGGGACAAAAACATTCAGTACTTC
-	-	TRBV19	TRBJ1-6	CASADSSYNSPLHF	TGTGCCAGTGCAGACAGCTCCTATAATTCACCCCTCCACTTT
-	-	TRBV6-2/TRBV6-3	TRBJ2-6	CASSGSSGANVLTF	TGTGCCAGCAGTGGGAGTTCTGGGGCCAACGTCCTGACTTTC
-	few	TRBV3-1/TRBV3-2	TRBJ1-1	CASSPGESEAFF	TGTGCCAGCAGCCCAGGGGAATCGGAGGCTTTCTTT
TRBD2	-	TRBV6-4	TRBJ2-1	CASSDSGTSYNEQFF	TGTGCCAGCAGTGACTCCGGGACTAGCTACAATGAGCAGTTCTTC
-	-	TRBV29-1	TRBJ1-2	CSVAKGGHYGYTF	TGCAGCGTTGCAAAGGGGGGGCACTATGGCTACACCTTC
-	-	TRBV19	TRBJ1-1	CASSPTSNTEAFF	TGTGCCAGTAGCCCAACATCGAACACTGAAGCTTTCTTT
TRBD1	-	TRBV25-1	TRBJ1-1	CASSLQGALFTEAFF	TGTGCCAGCAGCCTACAGGGGGCGTTATTCACTGAAGCTTTCTTT
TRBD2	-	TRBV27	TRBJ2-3	CASSLPLAGGGTDTQYF	TGTGCCAGCAGTTTACCTCTAGCGGGGGGTGGCACAGATACGCAGTATTTT
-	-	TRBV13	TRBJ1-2	CASSVQGSYYGYTF	TGTGCCAGCAGCGTACAGGGTTCTTACTATGGCTACACCTTC
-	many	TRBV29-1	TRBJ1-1	CSALSGTNTEAFF	TGCAGCGCTCTTTCGGGAACAAACACTGAAGCTTTCTTT
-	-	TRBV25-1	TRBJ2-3	CASGGTFTDTQYF	TGTGCCAGCGGGGGGACTTTCACAGATACGCAGTATTTT
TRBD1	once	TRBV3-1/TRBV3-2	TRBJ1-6	CASSQRDRVSPLHF	TGTGCCAGCAGCCAACGGGACAGGGTTTCGCCCCTCCACTTT
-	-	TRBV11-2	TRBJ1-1	CASSSKIWGASAITEAFF	TGTGCCAGCAGCAGCAAAATATGGGGCGCCTCAGCAATCACTGAAGCTTTCTTT
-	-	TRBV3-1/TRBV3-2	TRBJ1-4	CASSQKGTLNEKLFF	TGTGCCAGCAGCCAAAAAGGGACTCTCAATGAAAAACTGTTTTTT
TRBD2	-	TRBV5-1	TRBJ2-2	CASSPPSGGGGHGELFF	TGCGCCAGCAGCCCGCCCAGCGGGGGAGGTGGTCACGGGGAGCTGTTTTTT
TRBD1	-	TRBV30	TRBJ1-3	CAWSVSGTGSGNTIYF	TGTGCCTGGAGTGTATCGGGGACAGGCTCTGGAAACACCATATATTTT
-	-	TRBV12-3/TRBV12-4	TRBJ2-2	CASSFFVTGELFF	TGTGCCAGCAGTTTCTTTGTCACCGGGGAGCTGTTTTTT
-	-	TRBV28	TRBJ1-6	CASSLGHQGGPLHF	TGTGCCAGCAGTTTAGGACACCAAGGGGGACCCCTCCACTTT
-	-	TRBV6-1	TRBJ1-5	CASSEISYSNQPQHF	TGTGCCAGCAGTGAGATAAGCTATAGCAATCAGCCCCAGCATTTT
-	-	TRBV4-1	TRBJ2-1	CASSRSGEQFF	TGCGCCAGCAGCCGTTCGGGTGAGCAGTTCTTC
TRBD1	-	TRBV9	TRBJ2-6	CASSVATGGSWANVLTF	TGTGCCAGCAGCGTAGCTACAGGGGGCAGCTGGGCCAACGTCCTGACTTTC
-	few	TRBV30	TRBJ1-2	CAWSVKGLGGYTF	TGTGCCTGGAGTGTAAAGGGGTTGGGTGGCTACACCTTC
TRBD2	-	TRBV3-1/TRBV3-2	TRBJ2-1	CASSSRGGAINEQFF	TGTGCCAGCAGCTCTCGCGGGGGGGCAATCAATGAGCAGTTCTTC
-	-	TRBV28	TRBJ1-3	CASSLRGSSGNTIYF	TGTGCCAGCAGTCTCCGGGGAAGCTCTGGAAACACCATATATTTT
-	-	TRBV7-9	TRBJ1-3	CASSLGQVSGNTIYF	TGTGCCAGCAGCTTAGGCCAGGTCTCTGGAAACACCATATATTTT
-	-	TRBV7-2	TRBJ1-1	CASSPGLADTEAFF	TGTGCCAGCAGCCCAGGACTGGCGGACACTGAAGCTTTCTTT
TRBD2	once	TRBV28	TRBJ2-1	CASSLLAGGRDYNEQFF	TGTGCCAGCAGTTTACTAGCGGGGGGCCGGGATTACAATGAGCAGTTCTTC
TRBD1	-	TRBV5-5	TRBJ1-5	CASSSTGTGVNQPQHF	TGTGCCAGCAGCTCGACCGGGACAGGAGTCAATCAGCCCCAGCATTTT
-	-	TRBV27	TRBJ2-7	CASSLARGAYEQYF	TGTGCCAGCAGTTTAGCTCGGGGGGCTTACGAGCAGTACTTC
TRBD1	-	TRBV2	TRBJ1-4	CASNRQGPTEKLFF	TGTGCCAGCAACAGACAGGGACCCACTGAAAAACTGTTTTTT
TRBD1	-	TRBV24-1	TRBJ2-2	CATSDLPGTGITGELFF	TGTGCCACCAGTGATTTGCCGGGGACAGGGATCACCGGGGAGCTGTTTTTT
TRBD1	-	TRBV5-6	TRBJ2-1	CASSSWGTGSNEQFF	TGTGCCAGCAGCTCGTGGGGGACAGGGTCCAATGAGCAGTTCTTC
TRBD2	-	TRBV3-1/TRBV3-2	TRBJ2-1	CASSQSSGGAAQFF	TGTGCCAGCAGCCAATCTAGCGGGGGGGCGGCGCAGTTCTTC
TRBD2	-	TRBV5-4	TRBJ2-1	CASRSRLAGSYNEQFF	TGTGCCAGCAGGTCTCGACTAGCGGGTTCCTACAATGAGCAGTTCTTC
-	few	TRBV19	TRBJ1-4	CASRQGPNEKLFF	TGTGCCAGTAGACAGGGCCCTAATGAAAAACTGTTTTTT
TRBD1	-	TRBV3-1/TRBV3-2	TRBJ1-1	CASGQGEIEMAFF	TGTGCCAGCGGACAGGGCGAGATTGAGATGGCTTTCTTT
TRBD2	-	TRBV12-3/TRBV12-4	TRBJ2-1	CASRSGGASEQFF	TGTGCCAGCCGTAGCGGGGGGGCCTCTGAGCAGTTCTTC
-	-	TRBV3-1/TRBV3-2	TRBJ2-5	CASSQERQFKETQYF	TGTGCCAGCAGCCAAGAAAGACAGTTCAAAGAGACCCAGTACTTC
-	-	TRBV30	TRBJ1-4	CAWSVQRGTNEKLFF	TGTGCCTGGAGTGTACAAAGGGGTACTAATGAAAAACTGTTTTTT
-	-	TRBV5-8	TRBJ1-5	CASSLEPGPQHF	TGTGCCAGCAGCTTGGAGCCTGGGCCCCAGCATTTT
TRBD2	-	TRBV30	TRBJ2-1	CAWSVRGGTYNEQFF	TGTGCCTGGAGTGTACGGGGGGGCACCTACAATGAGCAGTTCTTC
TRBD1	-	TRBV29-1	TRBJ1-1	CSVTTGDWRTEAFF	TGCAGCGTCACGACAGGGGACTGGAGGACTGAAGCTTTCTTT
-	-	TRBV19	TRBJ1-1	CTHPGTPNTEAFF	TGTACCCACCCCGGGACACCGAACACTGAAGCTTTCTTT
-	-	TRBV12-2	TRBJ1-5	CASRLARDTYSNQPQHF	TGTGCAAGTCGCTTAGCCCGCGACACCTATAGCAATCAGCCCCAGCATTTT
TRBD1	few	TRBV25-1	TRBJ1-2	CASSTEDRAYGYTF	TGTGCCAGCAGTACAGAGGACAGGGCTTATGGCTACACCTTC
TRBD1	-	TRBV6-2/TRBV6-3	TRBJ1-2	CASSPRDRVHGYTF	TGTGCCAGCAGTCCCAGGGACAGGGTGCATGGCTACACCTTC
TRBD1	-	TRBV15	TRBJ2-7	CATHRDRDDEQYF	TGTGCCACCCACCGGGACAGGGATGACGAGCAGTACTTC
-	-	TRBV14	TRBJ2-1	CASSHSPSGLYNEQFF	TGTGCCAGCAGCCACTCTCCAAGCGGATTATACAATGAGCAGTTCTTC
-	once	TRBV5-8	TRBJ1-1	CASRRPGQNTEAFF	TGTGCCAGCAGAAGACCGGGACAGAACACTGAAGCTTTCTTT